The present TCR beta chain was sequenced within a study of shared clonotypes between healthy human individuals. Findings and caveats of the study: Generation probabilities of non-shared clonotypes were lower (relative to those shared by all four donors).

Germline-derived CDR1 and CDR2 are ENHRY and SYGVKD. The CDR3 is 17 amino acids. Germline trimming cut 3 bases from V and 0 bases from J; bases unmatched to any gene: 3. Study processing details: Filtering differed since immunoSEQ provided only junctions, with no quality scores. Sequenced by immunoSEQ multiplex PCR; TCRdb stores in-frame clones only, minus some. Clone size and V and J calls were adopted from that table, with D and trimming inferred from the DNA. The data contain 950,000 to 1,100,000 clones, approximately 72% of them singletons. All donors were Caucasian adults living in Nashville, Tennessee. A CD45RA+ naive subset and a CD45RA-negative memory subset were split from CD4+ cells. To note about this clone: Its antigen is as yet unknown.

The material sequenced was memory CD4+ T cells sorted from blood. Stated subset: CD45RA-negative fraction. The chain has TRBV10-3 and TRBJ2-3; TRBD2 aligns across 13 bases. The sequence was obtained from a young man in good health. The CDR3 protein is CAISDRTSGGSTDTQYF. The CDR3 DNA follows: TGTGCCATCAGTGACCGGACTAGCGGGGGTAGCACAGATACGCAGTATTTT.